One TCR beta chain is described in this entry. The CDR3 loop spans 15 amino acids. The V and J ends lost 0 bases and 8 bases, in that order; junction bases with no gene match: 7. Germline V CDR1 and CDR2: SGHRS, YFSETQ. Clones were sequenced by immunoSEQ multiplex PCR, and TCRdb holds only the in-frame ones, with some missing. This table holds about 700,000 clones, about 74% found once. The entry originates in a study of shared clonotypes between healthy human individuals. As for the study in general: Three CD4 naive, three CD4 memory, two CD8 naive and one CD8 memory plate were used per donor.

Sequencing was performed on memory CD4+ T cells sorted from blood. Subset indicated: CD45RA-negative fraction. This TCR was sampled from a woman under 40 in good health. This chain joins TRBV5-1 and TRBJ2-1, with TRBD2 identical over 8 bases. CDR3 loop: CASSLAAGVEHEQFF. The CDR3 nucleotides read TGCGCCAGCAGCTTGGCAGCGGGAGTCGAGCATGAGCAGTTCTTC. The complete variable domain, with remaining parts taken from reference TRBV5-1 and TRBJ2-1, reads KAGVTQTPRYLIKTRGQQVTLSCSPISGHRSVSWYQQTPGQGLQFLFEYFSETQRNKGNFPGRFSGRQFSNSRSEMNVSTLELGDSALYLCASSLAAGVEHEQFFGPGTRLTVL.